Here is one T cell receptor (beta chain) with its context. The method was immunoSEQ multiplex PCR; TCRdb's version includes in-frame clones alone and lacks a portion of them. The sample carries approximately 100,000 clones, roughly nine tenths recorded once. The data derive from a study of T cell changes during pregnancy in multiple sclerosis. CDR1 PRHDT and CDR2 FYEKMQ come from the germline V gene (reference sequence). CDR3 size: 19 residues. With 4 bases clipped from V and 0 bases from J, the junction kept 17 bases outside the gene matches. The input for sequencing was peripheral blood, taken after pregnancy. The gene calls are TRBV13 and TRBJ2-7; TRBD1 agrees at 8 bases. The receptor's source is a female donor with multiple sclerosis, enrolled in a pregnancy study. The CDR3, as DNA: TGTGCCAGCAGCTCCGTCCCGGGACAGGCAGAGGGCCGCTCCTACGAGCAGTACTTC. It yields the protein CASSSVPGQAEGRSYEQYF. Full variable domain (remainder filled in from reference TRBV13 and TRBJ2-7): AAGVIQSPRHLIKEKRETATLKCYPIPRHDTVYWYQQGPGQDPQFLISFYEKMQSDKGSIPDRFSAQQFSDYHSELNMSSLELGDSALYFCASSSVPGQAEGRSYEQYFGPGTRLTVT.